This TCR beta chain derives from a study of shared clonotypes between healthy human individuals. Overall study: The donors, two women and three men, were aged 18 to 49.

In the CD4+ fraction, cells were divided into CD45RA+ naive and CD45RA-negative memory subsets. The assay was immunoSEQ multiplex PCR, and TCRdb's table has in-frame clones only and misses some. The sample lists 2 million to 2.5 million clones, 80% to 95% occurring once. In regard to this clone: Its antigen is not known.

This CDR3 has 15 residues. V shed 5 bases and J shed 4 bases, with 18 bases lying between them. CDR1 is SEHNR and CDR2 is FQNEAQ in the germline V gene (reference sequence). General study points: The rarefaction results pointed to incomplete sorted-subset sequencing despite large depth. Shared clonotypes across all four donors exceeded non-shared ones in generation probability.

The chain has TRBV7-9 and TRBJ2-7; TRBD2 might be the D (6 bases). The sample consisted of naive CD4+ T cells from PBMCs. The sample's subset: CD45RA+ positively selected. The sequence derives from a young man in good health. Some clones in this sample may be carry-over from other donors' samples. The DNA for the CDR3 is TGTGCCAGCAGCCTAAGCGGAGTGGCGGGATACGAGCAGTACTTC. This sequence encodes CASSLSGVAGYEQYF.